Below, 24 T cell receptor beta chains from the same sample are listed, as sequenced in a study of radiotherapy plus CTLA-4 blockade in lung cancer. TCRdb's copy holds only in-frame clones and misses some; the assay was immunoSEQ multiplex PCR. This repertoire shows 110,000 or so clones, nearly 80% found once; its top ten account for roughly 5.3%. Sequenced here: peripheral blood, sampled from a patient treated with radiotherapy plus ipilimumab. Receptors were obtained from a human donor with non-small cell lung cancer who had a partial response to radiotherapy plus ipilimumab.

V and J are TRBV5-5 and TRBJ2-1; 7 positions agree with TRBD2. This CDR3 comprises 16 residues. V lost 2 bases to trimming and J lost 1 base; unmatched junction nucleotides: 6. CDR1 is SGHKS and CDR2 is YYEKEE in the germline V gene (reference sequence). In DNA, the CDR3 is TGTGCCAGCAGCTTCTTGGGCGGGAGATCCTACAATGAGCAGTTCTTC. Residues: CASSFLGGRSYNEQFF.

The CDR3 region has the DNA TGCGCCAGCAGCTTGGCGGGCTCTGGAAACACCATATATTTT. Translation gives CASSLAGSGNTIYF. This chain joins TRBV5-1 and TRBJ1-3; D gene uncertain. The CDR3 runs 14 residues. The V end was cut by 0 bases, the J end by 0 bases, with 4 bases between. CDR1 is SGHRS, CDR2 YFSETQ, per germline. The full variable domain, with the rest looked up from reference TRBV5-1 and TRBJ1-3, is KAGVTQTPRYLIKTRGQQVTLSCSPISGHRSVSWYQQTPGQGLQFLFEYFSETQRNKGNFPGRFSGRQFSNSRSEMNVSTLELGDSALYLCASSLAGSGNTIYFGEGSWLTVV.

This clone was recorded only once. V gene TRBV11-2 combines with J gene TRBJ2-3; the D is unclear. The ends were cut back, 2 bases at V and 1 base at J, with 7 bases in the middle. CDR3 length: 14 amino acids. CDR1 and CDR2 (germline): SGHAT, FQNNGV. CDR3 in DNA: TGTGCCAGCAGCTTATTCGGAGGCACAGATACGCAGTATTTT. It codes for CASSLFGGTDTQYF.

The rearrangement links TRBV6-6 to TRBJ1-3, with D unclear. The CDR3 has 14 residues. The V end lost 2 bases, the J end lost 2 bases, and 7 bases lay between the germline ends. Germline CDR1 and CDR2: MNHNY and SVGAGI (reference sequence). The CDR3 nucleotides are TGTGCCAGCAGTTACGGGGAGGCTGGAAACACCATATATTTT. Residues: CASSYGEAGNTIYF.

The rearrangement joins TRBV28 to TRBJ2-3, with D uncertain. The V gene lost 3 bases and the J gene lost 2 bases, with 6 bases spanning the gap. The length of the CDR3 is 13 residues. CDR1 is MDHEN, CDR2 SYDVKM, per germline. Here the CDR3 DNA reads TGTGCCAGCAGTTTGAGCTACACAGATACGCAGTATTTT. As protein: CASSLSYTDTQYF. Full variable domain (rest looked up from reference TRBV28 and TRBJ2-3): DVKVTQSSRYLVKRTGEKVFLECVQDMDHENMFWYRQDPGLGLRLIYFSYDVKMKEKGDIPEGYSVSREKKERFSLILESASTNQTSMYLCASSLSYTDTQYFGPGTRLTVL.

V usage is TRBV19 and J usage is TRBJ2-1; 7 bases are a match to TRBD2. The V gene end was trimmed by 5 bases and the J gene end by 3 bases; junction bases not matched to a gene: 4. In germline, CDR1 is LNHDA, CDR2 SQIVND (reference sequence). This CDR3 spans 14 amino acids. DNA for the CDR3: TGTGCCAGTAGTCCACGGGACTACTACAATGAGCAGTTCTTC. Translated, it gives CASSPRDYYNEQFF.

V gene TRBV6-1 combines with J gene TRBJ2-7, with a weak D call TRBD1 (5 bases). V was trimmed by 11 bases and J by 3 bases, leaving 14 bases between them. CDR3 size: 12 residues. Germline V gene sequence: CDR1 MNHNS, CDR2 SASEGT. The DNA of the CDR3 is TGTGCCGGATCAGGGAACGGCTACGAGCAGTACGTC. Amino acids: CAGSGNGYEQYV.

The rearrangement links TRBV5-1 to TRBJ1-5, with D maybe TRBD1 (6 bases). The V end was cut by 0 bases, the J end by 3 bases, with 7 bases between. CDR3 size: 14 residues. Per germline, CDR1 SGHRS and CDR2 YFSETQ. The DNA of the CDR3 is TGCGCCAGCAGCTTGGCAGGGGCCAATCAGCCCCAGCATTTT. This sequence encodes CASSLAGANQPQHF.

The chain is built from TRBV6-1 and TRBJ1-1; D may be TRBD1 (6 bases). The CDR3 consists of 14 residues. CDR1 and CDR2 (germline): MNHNS, SASEGT. With 0 bases removed from V and 3 bases from J, the gap between germline ends came to 8 bases. CDR3 protein: CASSEAWGHTEAFF. The CDR3 DNA follows: TGTGCCAGCAGTGAAGCGTGGGGGCACACTGAAGCTTTCTTT.

This chain joins TRBV19 and TRBJ2-7; 7 bases line up with TRBD2. This CDR3 has 13 amino acids. The junction had 0 bases not matched to a gene; V was cut back by 1 base and J by 3 bases. Per germline, CDR1 LNHDA and CDR2 SQIVND (reference sequence). Here the CDR3 DNA reads TGTGCCAGTAGTATAGGCGGGGGCTACGAGCAGTACGTC. This encodes CASSIGGGYEQYV.

The chain carries TRBV5-1 and TRBJ2-5, with no clear D. The CDR3 runs to 13 residues. Germline V CDR1 and CDR2: SGHRS, YFSETQ. Between the trimmed V and J ends, which lost 0 bases and 2 bases, there was a span of 5 bases. CDR3 sequence: CASSLAPQETQYF. For the CDR3, the DNA is TGCGCCAGCAGCTTGGCCCCACAAGAGACCCAGTACTTC.

The chain links TRBV5-8 to TRBJ2-2, with 9 bases lining up with TRBD1. CDR3 length: 17 residues. V lost 4 bases and J lost 5; bases outside the gene matches: 12. The germline CDR1 and CDR2 sequences are SGHTS and YDEGEE. Here the CDR3 DNA reads TGTGCCAGCAGCGGGACAGGGCCCTATCGATCGACCGGGGAGCTGTTTTTT. This codes for CASSGTGPYRSTGELFF.

The V call is TRBV28, the J call TRBJ2-2; 8 bases agree with TRBD1. J gave up 4 bases and V 4 bases, and 5 bases lay outside the gene matches. Germline-derived CDR1 and CDR2 are MDHEN and SYDVKM. The CDR3 is 15 amino acids. The CDR3 spells CASSSGGYSTGELFF. The CDR3, as DNA: TGTGCCAGCAGTTCAGGGGGCTACAGCACCGGGGAGCTGTTTTTT. The full variable domain, rest sourced from reference TRBV28 and TRBJ2-2, is DVKVTQSSRYLVKRTGEKVFLECVQDMDHENMFWYRQDPGLGLRLIYFSYDVKMKEKGDIPEGYSVSREKKERFSLILESASTNQTSMYLCASSSGGYSTGELFFGEGSRLTVL.

The chain couples TRBV30 to TRBJ1-3; perhaps TRBD1 as D (6 bases). The CDR3 length is 14 residues. Trimming left V 4 bases short and J 0 bases short, with 10 bases between. Germline V lookup: CDR1 GTSNPN, CDR2 SVGIG (reference sequence). CDR3 sequence: CAWNDRRSGNTIYF. For the CDR3, the DNA is TGTGCCTGGAACGACAGGCGCTCTGGAAACACCATATATTTT. Full variable domain (outside the CDR3, taken from reference TRBV30 and TRBJ1-3): SQTIHQWPATLVQPVGSPLSLECTVEGTSNPNLYWYRQAAGRGLQLLFYSVGIGQISSEVPQNLSASRPQDRQFILSSKKLLLSDSGFYLCAWNDRRSGNTIYFGEGSWLTVV.

The chain is built from TRBV5-1 and TRBJ1-5; perhaps TRBD1 as D (6 bases). The germline V gene encodes CDR1 SGHRS and CDR2 YFSETQ. Trimming removed 1 base at V and 5 bases at J, with 13 bases between. The CDR3 covers 15 residues. The DNA of the CDR3 is TGCGCCAGCAGCTTGATGACAGGTTGGGATCAGCCCCAGCATTTT. It codes for CASSLMTGWDQPQHF.

The chain couples TRBV16 to TRBJ2-5; D possibly corresponds to TRBD2 (6 bases). Germline lookup yields CDR1 KGHSY and CDR2 FQNENV. CDR3 length: 15 amino acids. Trimming took off 4 bases at V and 0 bases at J, with 12 bases between the two ends. The CDR3 coding sequence is TGTGCCAGCAGCCCGGGACTTTACTACCAAGAGACCCAGTACTTC. Translation: CASSPGLYYQETQYF.

This sequence joins TRBV6-6 and TRBJ1-5; D not certain. CDR1 MNHNY and CDR2 SVGAGI come from the germline V gene (reference sequence). The V and J ends lost 4 bases and 6 bases respectively, with 10 bases between them. There are 13 residues in the CDR3. Written as DNA, the CDR3 is TGTGCCAGCAGTTTAGCGCTCGGTCAGCCCCAGCATTTT. Translated, it gives CASSLALGQPQHF.

The rearrangement uses TRBV6-5 and TRBJ2-7; D remains unclear. CDR3 length: 14 residues. The germline CDR1 and CDR2 sequences are MNHEY and SVGAGI. Trimming cost V 6 bases and J 0 bases, with 12 bases left between them. The CDR3 DNA reads as TGTGCCAGCAGGGGCAGGTTCAGCTCCTACGAGCAGTACTTC. Protein product: CASRGRFSSYEQYF.

The chain has TRBV5-6 and TRBJ2-1; 7 nucleotides agree with TRBD1. The germline V gene has CDR1 SGHDT and CDR2 YYEEEE. The trim removed 1 base at V and 6 bases at J, leaving 7 bases unmatched. The CDR3 loop spans 15 amino acids. In DNA, the CDR3 is TGTGCCAGCAGCTTGTACACTTCAGGGGGCAATGAGCAGTTCTTC. Encoded protein: CASSLYTSGGNEQFF.

DNA of the CDR3: TGCAGCGTCGGACAGGGGGGAGGCTATGGCTACACCTTC. Amino acid sequence: CSVGQGGGYGYTF. The chain recombines TRBV29-1 with TRBJ1-2; 10 bases align to TRBD1. Germline CDR1 reads SQVTM; CDR2 reads ANQGSEA. Losses at the gene ends were 6 bases for V and 4 bases for J; bases not matched to a gene: 5. This CDR3 has 13 residues.

V usage is TRBV5-1 and J usage is TRBJ2-2; 8 nucleotides agree with TRBD1. After removal of 0 bases from V and 4 bases from J, the junction contained 8 bases not matched to a gene. Germline CDR1 is SGHRS and CDR2 is YFSETQ. The CDR3 runs to 17 residues. CDR3 sequence: CASSLEAGGRVTGELFF. CDR3 in DNA: TGCGCCAGCAGCTTGGAGGCAGGGGGCCGAGTCACCGGGGAGCTGTTTTTT.

The chain joins TRBV9 to TRBJ2-5, with a weak D call TRBD2 (5 bases). The CDR3 has 16 amino acids. V lost 3 bases, J lost 7 bases, and 22 bases lay in between. The germline CDR1 and CDR2 sequences are SGDLS and YYNGEE. CDR3 nucleotide sequence: TGTGCCAGCAGCGGACCTACCGGAAAGGCTGGAGGGACCCAGTACTTC. Translating it yields CASSGPTGKAGGTQYF.

This rearrangement joins TRBV28 to TRBJ2-7; maybe TRBD1 (5 bases). CDR1 MDHEN and CDR2 SYDVKM come from the germline V gene. The CDR3 length is 13 residues. Between the trimmed V and J ends, which lost 2 bases and 3 bases, there was a span of 8 bases. The CDR3: CASSLRDSYEQYV. The CDR3 DNA reads TGTGCCAGCAGTTTACGCGACAGCTACGAGCAGTACGTC.

Notes on this clone: Germline and junction disagree at one end, which may indicate a read error. The chain has TRBV5-1 and TRBJ2-3, with TRBD1 matching over 10 bases. CDR1 SGHRS and CDR2 YFSETQ come from the germline V gene. The CDR3 has 17 amino acids. CDR3 loop: CASSLAAQTGGTDTQYF. The CDR3 DNA reads as TGCGCCAGCAGCTTGGCCGCGCAGACAGGGGGCACCGATACGCAGTATTTT.